The source of this T cell receptor beta chain is a study of T cells in Graves' hyperthyroidism and ophthalmopathy. Study observations and caveats: Blood shared most expanded thyroid clonotypes above 0.001.

It was RNA transcripts that yielded the amplified TCR beta CDR3 regions. When the TCR CDR3 underwent first-round RT-PCR, the HTBI primer set was used. Each CDR3 protein gets one entry after TCRdb re-called the multiplex PCR reads with MiXCR. The sample holds some 570,000 distinct CDR3 sequences; about a sixth are singletons and the top ten take 17%. Trimming took 6 bases from V and 5 from J; bases not matched to a gene: 6. CDR3 length: 15 amino acids. The germline CDR1 and CDR2 sequences are MDHEN and SYDVKM. This clonotype has ten or more counts. The antigen remains unidentified. The chain employs TRBV28 and TRBJ2-1, with 11 bases that match TRBD2. The origin of this receptor is a woman under 30 with Graves' ophthalmopathy. The sequenced sample was blood. Here the CDR3 reads CASRTSGSENNEQFF. CDR3 DNA sequence: TGTGCCAGCAGAACTAGCGGGAGCGAGAACAATGAGCAGTTCTTC.